Given below is one TCR beta chain in context. 5'RACE template switching added a universal primer site and UMIs to TCR cDNA. One entry per CDR3 protein results from TCRdb running MiXCR on the 5' RACE reads. The repertoire consists of around 310,000 distinct CDR3 sequences, with 3.5% to 4.5% occurring once and the leading ten covering about 24%. These data originate in a study of T cells after yellow fever vaccination. The receptor was derived from a man younger than 30 who received the YFV17D yellow fever vaccine. Sample: PBMCs, taken 5 days after the yellow fever booster vaccination.

The CDR3 bases are TGTGCCAGCCGGGATACAGGGAGGAACACTGAAGCTTTCTTT. It specifies CASRDTGRNTEAFF. V gene TRBV12-3 or TRBV12-4 combines with J gene TRBJ1-1; tentative D call: TRBD1 (6 bases). This CDR3 is built from 14 residues. The V end was cut by 8 bases, the J end by 1 base, with 14 bases between.